The entry that follows covers one TCR beta chain sequence. This record belongs to a study of blood T cell repertoires in COVID-19. For the study at large: PBMCs, B-cell-depleted T cells, or T cells provided the cDNA or gDNA that made up the material.

In the original workflow: Reference gene primers were amplified, and this amplification served to estimate nucleated cell counts. Assay: immunoSEQ multiplex PCR; the TCRdb copy retains only in-frame clones and omits some. D and trimming come from the DNA, and the V and J calls and clone size come from that table. The sample consists of 250,000 to 350,000 clones, over 75% of them appearing once. CDR1 and CDR2 (germline): SGHNT, YYREEE (reference sequence). J was trimmed by 6 bases and V by 3 bases; bases with no gene match: 14. This CDR3 has 17 residues. This chain joins TRBV5-4 and TRBJ2-3, with 9 positions matching TRBD2. Sample: peripheral blood. This sequence originates from a woman aged 60-75 years with acute or convalescent COVID-19. CDR3 nucleotide sequence: TGTGCCAGCAGCTCCGGAATGAGAGCGGGGGGAGAGGATACGCAGTATTTT. It translates to CASSSGMRAGGEDTQYF.